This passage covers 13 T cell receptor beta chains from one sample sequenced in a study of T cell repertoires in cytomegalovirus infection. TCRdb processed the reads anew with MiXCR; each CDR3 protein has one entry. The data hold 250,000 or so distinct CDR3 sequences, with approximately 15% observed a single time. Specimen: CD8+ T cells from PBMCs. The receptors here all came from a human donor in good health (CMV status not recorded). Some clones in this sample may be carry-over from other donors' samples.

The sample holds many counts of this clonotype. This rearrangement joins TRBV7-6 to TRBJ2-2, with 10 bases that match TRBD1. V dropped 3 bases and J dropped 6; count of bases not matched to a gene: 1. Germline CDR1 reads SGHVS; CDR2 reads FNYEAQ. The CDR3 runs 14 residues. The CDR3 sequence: CASSFGQGAGELFF. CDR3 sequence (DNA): TGTGCCAGCAGCTTCGGACAGGGGGCCGGGGAGCTGTTTTTT.

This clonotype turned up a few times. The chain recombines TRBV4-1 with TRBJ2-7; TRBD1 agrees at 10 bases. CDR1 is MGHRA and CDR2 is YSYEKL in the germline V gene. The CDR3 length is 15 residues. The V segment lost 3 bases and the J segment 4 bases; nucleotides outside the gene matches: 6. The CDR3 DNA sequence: TGCGCCAGCAGCCACGGGACAGGGGACGGGTACGAGCAGTACTTC. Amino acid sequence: CASSHGTGDGYEQYF.

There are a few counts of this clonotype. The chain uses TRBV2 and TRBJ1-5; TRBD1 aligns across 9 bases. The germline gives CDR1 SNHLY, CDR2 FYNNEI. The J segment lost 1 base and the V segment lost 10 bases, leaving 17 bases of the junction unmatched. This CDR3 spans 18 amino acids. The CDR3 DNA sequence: TGTGCCACAGCGGCCAGGGACAGGGCCTCTTCAAGCAATCAGCCCCAGCATTTT. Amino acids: CATAARDRASSSNQPQHF.

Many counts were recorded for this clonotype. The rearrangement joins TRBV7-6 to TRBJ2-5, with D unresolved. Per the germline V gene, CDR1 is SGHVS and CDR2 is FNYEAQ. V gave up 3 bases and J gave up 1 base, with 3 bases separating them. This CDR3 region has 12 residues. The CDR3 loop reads CASSFLQETQYF. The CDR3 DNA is TGTGCCAGCAGCTTCCTCCAAGAGACCCAGTACTTC.

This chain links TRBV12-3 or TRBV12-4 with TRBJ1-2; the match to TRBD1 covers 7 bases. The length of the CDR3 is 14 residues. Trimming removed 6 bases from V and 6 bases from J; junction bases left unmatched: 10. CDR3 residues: CASSNGGQSNGYTF. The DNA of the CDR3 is TGTGCCAGCAGCAACGGGGGACAGTCGAATGGCTACACCTTC.

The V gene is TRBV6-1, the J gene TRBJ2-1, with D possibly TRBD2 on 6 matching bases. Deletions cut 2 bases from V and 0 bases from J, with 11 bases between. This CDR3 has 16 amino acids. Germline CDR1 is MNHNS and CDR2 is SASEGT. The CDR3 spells CASSEMGLGSYNEQFF. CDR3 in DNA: TGTGCCAGCAGTGAAATGGGACTCGGCTCCTACAATGAGCAGTTCTTC.

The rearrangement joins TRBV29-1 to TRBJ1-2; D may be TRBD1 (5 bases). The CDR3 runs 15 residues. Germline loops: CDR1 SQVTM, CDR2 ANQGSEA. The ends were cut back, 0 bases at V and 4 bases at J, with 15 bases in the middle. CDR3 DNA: TGCAGCGTTGAAGATCTTAACAGGAATCTCTATGGCTACACCTTC. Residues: CSVEDLNRNLYGYTF.

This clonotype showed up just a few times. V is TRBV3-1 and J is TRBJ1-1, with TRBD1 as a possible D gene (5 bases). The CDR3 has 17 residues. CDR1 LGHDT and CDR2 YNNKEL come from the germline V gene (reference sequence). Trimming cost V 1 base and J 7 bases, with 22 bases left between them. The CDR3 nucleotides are TGTGCCAGCAGCCAAGTGGGTAGTTCGGGGCTGTCGGGTGAAGCTTTCTTT. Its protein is CASSQVGSSGLSGEAFF.

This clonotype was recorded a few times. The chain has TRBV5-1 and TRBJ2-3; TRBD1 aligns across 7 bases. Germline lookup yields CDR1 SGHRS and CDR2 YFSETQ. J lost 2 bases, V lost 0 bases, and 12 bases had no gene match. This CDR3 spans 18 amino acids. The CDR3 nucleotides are TGCGCCAGCAGCTTGGCTACCGGACAGGCATACTACACAGATACGCAGTATTTT. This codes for CASSLATGQAYYTDTQYF.

CDR3 DNA: TGCAGTGCCCCGGACCGGGGCTCCTACGAGCAGTACTTC. Translating it yields CSAPDRGSYEQYF. The chain carries TRBV20-1 and TRBJ2-7, with D perhaps matching TRBD2 (5 bases). Germline assignment: CDR1 DFQATT and CDR2 SNEGSKA (reference sequence). This CDR3 comprises 13 residues. Trimming took off 6 bases at V and 0 bases at J, with 12 bases between the two ends.

Written as DNA, the CDR3 is TGTGCCAGCAGTTACTCGCAAGTCCGGATCACAGATACGCAGTATTTT. Amino acids: CASSYSQVRITDTQYF. V usage is TRBV6-2 or TRBV6-3 and J usage is TRBJ2-3, with unresolved D. V was cut by 0 bases and J by 2 bases, with 12 bases left in between. From germline, CDR1 is MNHEY and CDR2 SVGEGT. CDR3 length equals 16 residues.

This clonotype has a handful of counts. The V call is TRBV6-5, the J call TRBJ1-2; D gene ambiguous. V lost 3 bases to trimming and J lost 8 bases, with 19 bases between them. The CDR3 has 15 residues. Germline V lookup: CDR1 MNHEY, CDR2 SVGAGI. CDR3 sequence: CASSYGRTAYRGYTF. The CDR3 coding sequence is TGTGCCAGCAGTTATGGGAGGACCGCGTATCGGGGCTACACCTTC.

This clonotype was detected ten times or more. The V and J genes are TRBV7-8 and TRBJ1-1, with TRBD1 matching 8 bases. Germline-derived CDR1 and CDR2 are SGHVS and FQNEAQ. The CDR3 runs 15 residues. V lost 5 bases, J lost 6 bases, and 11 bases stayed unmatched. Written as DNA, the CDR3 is TGTGCCAGCAGCCCGTCGGACAGGGCAAATCCTGAAGCTTTCTTT. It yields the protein CASSPSDRANPEAFF.